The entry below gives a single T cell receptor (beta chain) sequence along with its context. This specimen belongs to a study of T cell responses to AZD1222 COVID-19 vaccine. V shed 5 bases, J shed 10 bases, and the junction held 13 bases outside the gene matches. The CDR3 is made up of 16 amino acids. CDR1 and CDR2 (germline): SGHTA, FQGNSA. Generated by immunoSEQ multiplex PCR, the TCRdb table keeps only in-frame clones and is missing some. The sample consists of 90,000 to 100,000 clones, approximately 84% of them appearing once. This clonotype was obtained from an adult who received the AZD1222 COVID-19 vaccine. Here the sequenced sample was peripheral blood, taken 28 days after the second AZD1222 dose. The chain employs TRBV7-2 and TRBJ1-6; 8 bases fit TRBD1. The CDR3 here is CASSPRQGWNGSPLHF. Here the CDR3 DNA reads TGTGCCAGCAGCCCCCGACAGGGGTGGAATGGATCACCCCTCCACTTT.